The source of this T cell receptor (beta chain) is a study of T cells in tuberculosis. The CDR3 extends over 13 amino acids. Trimming at V came to 5 bases and at J to 7 bases, leaving 6 bases not matched to a gene. Germline V gives CDR1 MDHEN, CDR2 SYDVKM. Clones were sequenced by immunoSEQ multiplex PCR, and TCRdb holds only the in-frame ones, with some missing. The sample has tens of thousands of clones; 93% are singletons. The TCR comes from a donor aged 10 to 29 with latent tuberculosis or without tuberculosis infection. The chain uses TRBV28 and TRBJ1-2, with 8 bases lining up with TRBD1. Sequencing used PBMCs. The CDR3 spells CASSLGQGSGYTF. The CDR3, as DNA: TGTGCCAGCAGTCTTGGACAGGGTAGTGGCTACACCTTC.